This is a list of T cell receptor beta chains from one sample in a study of blood T cell repertoires in COVID-19. Generated by immunoSEQ multiplex PCR, the TCRdb table keeps only in-frame clones and is missing some. The profile shows 200,000 or so clones, 70% to 85% of them singletons. The source material was peripheral blood. Every receptor here comes from a man between 40 and 49 years old who had recovered from COVID-19. Each CDR3 is given with its conserved first and last residue. The order of the fields is CDR3 protein, CDR3 DNA, D gene, J gene, clone size, V gene. A D gene is named only where the DNA matches it firmly. Size tells how often a clone was seen (once, few, many) or the class of an expanded clone, and some rows leave it out.

CASSIVGGQGREQYF TGTGCCAGTAGTATAGTAGGCGGACAGGGTCGCGAGCAGTACTTC TRBD1 TRBJ2-7 - TRBV19
CASSMGTSGQDTQYF TGTGCCAGCAGCATGGGGACTAGCGGTCAGGATACGCAGTATTTT TRBD2 TRBJ2-3 - TRBV9
CASRLADTGELFF TGCGCCAGTCGACTAGCGGACACCGGGGAGCTGTTTTTT TRBD2 TRBJ2-2 few TRBV10-2
CASSRQFRETQYF TGTGCCAGCAGTAGACAGTTCAGAGAGACCCAGTACTTC - TRBJ2-5 - TRBV25-1
CASSSSLGQRGTLGYGYTF TGTGCCAGCAGCTCCTCCCTGGGACAGCGTGGGACCTTAGGCTATGGCTACACCTTC TRBD1 TRBJ1-2 few TRBV5-5
CASSKQGAGYNEQFF TGTGCCAGCAGTAAACAGGGGGCGGGGTACAATGAGCAGTTCTTC TRBD1 TRBJ2-1 few TRBV6-6
CATSRDMAGRPEAFF TGTGCCACCAGCAGAGATATGGCAGGGAGGCCTGAAGCTTTCTTT - TRBJ1-1 - TRBV15
CASSLDRGNSPLHF TGTGCCAGCAGCTTGGACAGGGGGAATTCACCCCTCCACTTT TRBD1 TRBJ1-6 - TRBV5-4
CAGGRQATDTQYF TGTGCCGGCGGTAGACAGGCCACAGATACGCAGTATTTT - TRBJ2-3 - TRBV30
CASSQGQVIPRAFYGYTF TGTGCCAGCAGCCAGGGACAGGTTATCCCTCGGGCCTTCTATGGCTACACCTTC TRBD1 TRBJ1-2 - TRBV7-6
CASSEGTSGSASYEQYF TGTGCCAGCAGCGAGGGGACTAGCGGGAGTGCCTCCTACGAGCAGTACTTC TRBD2 TRBJ2-7 - TRBV9
CAISESKWGGASTEAFF TGTGCCATCAGTGAGTCAAAATGGGGGGGCGCAAGCACTGAAGCTTTCTTT - TRBJ1-1 - TRBV10-3
CASSLERGLNTEAFF TGCGCCAGCAGCTTGGAGCGGGGTTTGAACACTGAAGCTTTCTTT - TRBJ1-1 - TRBV5-1
CASSEDRGQETQYF TGTGCCAGCAGCGAGGACCGGGGCCAAGAGACCCAGTACTTC - TRBJ2-5 - TRBV7-2
CASSLDRGYGANVLTF TGTGCCAGCAGCTTAGATCGGGGGTATGGGGCCAACGTCCTGACTTTC - TRBJ2-6 - TRBV11-2
CASSKRDRENTEAFF TGTGCCAGCAGCAAGCGGGACAGGGAGAACACTGAAGCTTTCTTT TRBD1 TRBJ1-1 - TRBV5-6
CASSLMRETGELFF TGTGCCAGCAGCTTGATGCGGGAGACCGGGGAGCTGTTTTTT TRBD2 TRBJ2-2 - TRBV7-2